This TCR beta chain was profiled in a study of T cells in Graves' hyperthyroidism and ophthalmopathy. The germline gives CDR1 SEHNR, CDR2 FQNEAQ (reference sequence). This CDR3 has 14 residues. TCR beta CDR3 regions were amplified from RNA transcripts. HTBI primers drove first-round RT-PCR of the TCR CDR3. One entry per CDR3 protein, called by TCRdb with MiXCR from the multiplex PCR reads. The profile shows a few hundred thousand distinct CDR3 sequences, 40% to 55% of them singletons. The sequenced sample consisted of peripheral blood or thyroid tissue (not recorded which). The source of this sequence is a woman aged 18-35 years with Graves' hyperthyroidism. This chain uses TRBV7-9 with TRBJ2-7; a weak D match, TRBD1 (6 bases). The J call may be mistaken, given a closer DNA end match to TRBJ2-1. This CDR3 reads CASSSGVRDNEQFF. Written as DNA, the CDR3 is TGTGCCAGCAGCTCAGGGGTTCGTGACAATGAGCAGTTCTTC.